The rows below give T cell receptor beta chains drawn from one sample of a study. TCRdb re-called the 5' RACE reads with MiXCR, one entry per CDR3 protein. The sample has 35,000 to 50,000 distinct CDR3 sequences; around 20% are singletons. The specimen was Tregs sorted from blood. The receptors here all came from a female donor with breast cancer. The CDR3 runs from the conserved cysteine through the conserved F or W. Each record gives: CDR3 protein, J gene, V gene.

CDR3aa: CASSPMGGRWTLDTQYF; j_gene: TRBJ2-3; v_gene: TRBV7-8
CDR3aa: CASSSLAGGSYNEQFF; j_gene: TRBJ2-1; v_gene: TRBV7-9
CDR3aa: CASSLSMTGAYEQYF; j_gene: TRBJ2-7; v_gene: TRBV27
CDR3aa: CASSSRPLGAEQYF; j_gene: TRBJ2-7; v_gene: TRBV27
CDR3aa: CASSLAGPYGYTF; j_gene: TRBJ1-2; v_gene: TRBV7-9
CDR3aa: CASSQDKVSGANVLTF; j_gene: TRBJ2-6; v_gene: TRBV4-1
CDR3aa: CAASDFLGNTGELFF; j_gene: TRBJ2-2; v_gene: TRBV24-1
CDR3aa: CSAWTGLGQFF; j_gene: TRBJ2-1; v_gene: TRBV20-1
CDR3aa: CASSVGDRGQGSPLHF; j_gene: TRBJ1-6; v_gene: TRBV9
CDR3aa: CASSLIGLGDEQYF; j_gene: TRBJ2-7; v_gene: TRBV7-3
CDR3aa: CASSAADNEQFF; j_gene: TRBJ2-1; v_gene: TRBV25-1
CDR3aa: CASSKPTQEQQETQYF; j_gene: TRBJ2-5; v_gene: TRBV6-5
CDR3aa: CSVLLAGAYEQYF; j_gene: TRBJ2-7; v_gene: TRBV29-1
CDR3aa: CASSSSGRARGYEQYF; j_gene: TRBJ2-7; v_gene: TRBV2
CDR3aa: CASSQDRGTGQPQHF; j_gene: TRBJ1-5; v_gene: TRBV4-1
CDR3aa: CASSSRDRMNTEAFF; j_gene: TRBJ1-1; v_gene: TRBV11-1
CDR3aa: CASSLIPSGSPSTGELFF; j_gene: TRBJ2-2; v_gene: TRBV7-3
CDR3aa: CASSQGFQASYEQYF; j_gene: TRBJ2-7; v_gene: TRBV4-2
CDR3aa: CASSPGQGGAYEQYF; j_gene: TRBJ2-7; v_gene: TRBV7-6
CDR3aa: CAWSVKENTEAFF; j_gene: TRBJ1-1; v_gene: TRBV30
CDR3aa: CASSLRSGLRNEQFF; j_gene: TRBJ2-1; v_gene: TRBV7-3
CDR3aa: CASSRGGEQYF; j_gene: TRBJ2-7; v_gene: TRBV5-1
CDR3aa: CSAFRPGQINNSPLHF; j_gene: TRBJ1-6; v_gene: TRBV20-1